The T cell receptor beta chain under discussion was sequenced for a study of cytomegalovirus exposure and HLA in healthy donors (dated by TCRdb to 2016 to 2017). Concerning the study at large: According to an earlier analysis of a few hundred of the donors, 150 million to 200 million T cells yielded over 100 million unique TCR beta sequences and roughly 280 Gb of sequence data. Roughly 300 gigabases of sequencing data and approximately 92 million unique TCR sequences made up an early release that covered over 550 HLA-typed donors. Of the roughly 400 genotyped donors, approximately 83% fell in the genetic ancestry cluster associated with self-reported Caucasian donors. The study aimed to test whether signatures of past pathogen exposure could be identified by cataloging public T cell receptors. The T cell repertoires of several hundred subjects were profiled by immunosequencing and related to cytomegalovirus serostatus. Besides the first cohort of around 670 subjects, a separate validation cohort made up of 120 or so different subjects was used. High-throughput TCR immunosequencing, statistical association of individual TCRs with disease status, and machine learning were combined to predict cytomegalovirus infection status. A later analysis re-examined previously published TCR beta repertoires from over 500 donors and added high-resolution HLA genotyping to investigate patterns of TCR occurrence. Rather than using new phenotypic data, the later analysis identified candidate immune exposures from TCR beta sequences and from how often those sequences occurred across donors. In an earlier analysis of around 540 of the donors, high-throughput TCR beta sequencing was used to judge whether each TCR beta V gene segment behaved as functional or pseudogenic. Donor age, sex, ethnicity and CMV serostatus were collected together with the repertoire data. A later genetic analysis used genome-wide SNP genotypes for about 65% of the 666 donors, treating that subset as a discovery cohort. Every repertoire in the discovery cohort had been generated on one and the same sequencing platform. Both class I and class II loci were covered by HLA typing, at four-digit resolution. The number of typed donors differed by locus: about 629-640 for A, B, C, DRB1 and DQB1; approximately 520 for DQA1; 606 for DPA1; and about 450 for DPB1. Several DR-DQ haplotypes were handled as single units for association and clustering because linkage in the cohort was strong. Among some 400 genotyped donors of the cohort, an average of around 240,000 unique TCR beta nucleotide sequences was sequenced per donor, of which about 19% were non-productive.

The library was made by the immunoSEQ multiplex PCR assay. A mixture of 60 forward primers for TCR Vbeta segments and 13 reverse primers for TCR Jbeta segments was used in the multiplex PCR. Amplification of the CDR3 region of rearranged TCR beta genes was performed with a multiplex PCR assay on genomic DNA. The Illumina HiSeq System was used to sequence the amplified TCR beta libraries as 87-base-pair reads. Regarding the original processing steps: Across the 500 to 850 repertoires, a later analysis counted 78 million or so unique TCR beta chains, 9 million to 14 million of which were shared by at least two donors. A nearest-neighbor algorithm error-corrected the raw reads and collapsed the reads into unique sequences, merging closely related sequences to remove PCR and sequencing errors. Alignment of CDR3 sequences to IMGT reference sequences was used to assign V, D and J gene segments. For a sequence to be retained, a match of at least six nucleotides to both a V gene segment and a J gene segment was required. Rearrangements were classified as productive when the CDR3 lacked stop codons and remained in frame with V and J, and all other rearrangements were classified as non-productive. Following IMGT convention, CDR3 was defined as the stretch from the second conserved V-encoded cysteine to the conserved J-encoded phenylalanine. The earlier analysis of fewer than 700 of the donors excluded sequences that lacked an unambiguous match to a single V gene segment. In an earlier analysis of several hundred of the donors, V segments were called functional above 56.7% productive rearrangements and were called segregating when the between-donor standard deviation exceeded 5%. A statistical classification framework was built for diagnosing cytomegalovirus status from the catalog of TCR beta chain sequences. In a later analysis, V and J genes were assigned by comparing TCR nucleotide sequences against IMGT/GENE-DB human TR gene sequences. In a later analysis, CDR3 sequences and most-parsimonious VDJ recombination scenarios were assigned using the TCRdist pipeline. In a later analysis, each TCR beta chain was defined by its CDR3 amino acid sequence together with its V-gene family, and reads lacking a unique V-gene family were excluded. To address suspected cross-contamination and a sequencing artifact, a later analysis removed several hundred highly shared, low-generation-probability nucleotide sequences. In a later analysis, a clonal expansion index was calculated for each public chain from normalized within-repertoire ranks of inferred template counts. In a later analysis, generation probabilities were computed with a VDJ recombination model fitted to out-of-frame rearrangements, and the resulting probabilities were checked against IGoR. A later analysis scored TCR-TCR, TCR-HLA and TCR-CMV co-occurrence with hypergeometric tests, applying a repertoire-size bias correction to TCR pairs. In a later analysis, false discovery rates were estimated by permuting HLA or CMV assignments 20 times. A later analysis grouped co-occurring TCRs with DBSCAN, adding TCRdist sequence similarity when clustering within HLA-allele-positive subsets. Co-occurrence clustering excluded repertoires with fewer than 30,000 or more than 120,000 public chains, plus five with anomalous nucleotide sharing. TCRdb retrieved this table from immuneACCESS and kept in-frame rearrangements only. Not all clones are present; in checked studies, unresolved V genes account for under half, and no reason is known for the remainder. V, J and clone size reflect that table, while D and trimming were determined from the DNA. The table for this sample lists fewer than 150,000 clones; around 63% of them were counted only once. Approximately 1.6% of the sample rests with the top ten.

CDR1 is given as MGHRA and CDR2 as YSYEKL, both from the germline V gene. The CDR3 goes from the cysteine to the phenylalanine over 19 residues. The DNA shown is the 57-base CDR3, in frame from base 1. The junction shows trimming of 2 bases on V and 4 bases on J, and the gene matches do not reach 11 bases of it. The cohort was made up of approximately 670 healthy bone marrow donors. At the time of sampling, all cohort members were nominally healthy, though unrecorded immune exposures were likely present. Of the 600 to 750 cohort members, more than 250 had a positive CMV serostatus and about 360 had a negative one, while no CMV serostatus was recorded for the donor. A peripheral blood sample was provided by each donor, and peripheral blood mononuclear cells were used for TCR beta sequencing. The Qiagen DNeasy Blood Extraction Kit was used to extract genomic DNA from the blood cell samples. Regarding this clone: Its recognized antigen is unknown. Base qualities were left out, and no much larger clone turns up one base away.

Beyond this particular receptor, the publication reports: A later analysis found that TCR association rates varied across HLA loci, with DRB1 alleles showing the most associated TCRs and HLA-C alleles the fewest. Sequencing depth was assumed to be roughly uniform across donors in the presence/absence analyses, though that assumption may not hold. The classifier was reported to diagnose cytomegalovirus status with high specificity and sensitivity in both the original and validation cohorts. Because HLA typing was missing for some donors at each locus, association tests included only the typed subset. An association between a missense DCLRE1C variant and V-gene and J-gene trimming of TCR beta chains was found in a later genetic analysis and replicated in an independent cohort. A later analysis found that most CMV-associated TCR beta chains appeared HLA-restricted, with HLA associations seemingly driven largely by CMV exposure. In vitro tests confirmed that a few of the cytomegalovirus-associated TCR beta chains recognize cytomegalovirus antigens. A further reported finding was that TCR beta sequences accurately predicted the HLA-A and HLA-B alleles for most subjects in the first cohort. An earlier analysis of approximately 590 of the donors showed that most TCR beta V segments appeared in productive rearrangements either about 87% or about 30% of the time, which broadly matched IMGT annotations. A group of highly shared sequence variants was considered likely to be a technical artifact of the sequencing pipeline. In this cohort, only TCR beta chains were sequenced, and detectable features were limited by the absence of alpha or paired-chain data. Correlated functional status among segregating V segments might be attributable to linkage disequilibrium, but an unknown experimental factor could not be ruled out. It was suggested by the authors that the approach could potentially be generalized to other disease states and immunological phenotypes. Compared with the 666-donor mean, donors in an Asian-associated ancestry cluster had fewer N-insertions in productive TCRs, according to a later genetic analysis. While some public TCRs were present in many individuals, most TCR sequences turned up only very rarely across donors. According to a later analysis, parvovirus B19, influenza, CMV and Epstein-Barr virus appeared linked to several top co-occurrence clusters. Strong co-occurrence of HLA alleles, especially DR and DQ, made assigning TCR associations to individual alleles difficult. CMV serostatus was the only immune exposure information available for the cohort. The study gave a list of about 170 TCR beta chains associated with cytomegalovirus. Because the 87-base-pair reads could not distinguish some IMGT-functional V segments, including TRBV6-2 and TRBV6-3, those segments were excluded. Because counts were too low, seventeen rarely observed V segments, including chromosome 9 orphons, were excluded from the earlier analysis of about 500 of the donors. In a later analysis, HLA-associated TCR beta chains were found to be more clonally expanded and to have lower generation probabilities than equally common non-associated chains. A later analysis associated 16,951 TCR beta sequences with specific HLA alleles at a false discovery rate of 0.05.

The sequence links TRBV4-1 to TRBJ2-2, with 12 central nucleotides matching TRBD1. Input material: PBMCs. The TCR was taken from a human donor in good health. Here is the DNA: TGCGCCAGCAGCCAACAAGGGACAGGGGGCCAATGGGGCACCGGGGAGCTGTTTTTT. This sequence encodes CASSQQGTGGQWGTGELFF.